This T cell receptor beta chain was recovered during a study of CD8 T cells in Susac syndrome. Broader study findings: TCR sequencing and HLA analysis covered a relatively small number of individuals.

Trimming left V 0 bases short and J 0 bases short, with 11 bases between. Germline CDR1 and CDR2: SEHNR and FQNEAQ (reference sequence). CDR3 length: 16 residues. RNA was extracted with the RNeasy kit, and a quantity of roughly 0.45 to 1 ug was reverse transcribed using random hexamers. immunoSEQ multiplex PCR amplified TCR beta CDR3 across 54 Vbeta, 13 Jbeta. TCRdb re-called the immunoSEQ multiplex PCR reads through MiXCR, storing one row per CDR3 protein. The data hold just over 300,000 distinct CDR3 sequences, with 90% to 95% observed a single time. The study sequenced TCR beta in blood CD8+ and CD4+ T cells. In contrast to the negatively isolated CD8+ and CD4+ T cells, TEMRA cells were FACS-enriched. A word on this clonotype: Its specificity is unknown.

The sequencing input was CD4+ T cells from PBMCs. The chain combines TRBV7-9 with TRBJ1-1; D may be TRBD1 (5 bases). The TCR was taken from a human donor with multiple sclerosis. This chain's CDR3 is CASSLASRGVNTEAFF. The CDR3 DNA is TGTGCCAGCAGCTTAGCTAGCCGGGGGGTGAACACTGAAGCTTTCTTT.